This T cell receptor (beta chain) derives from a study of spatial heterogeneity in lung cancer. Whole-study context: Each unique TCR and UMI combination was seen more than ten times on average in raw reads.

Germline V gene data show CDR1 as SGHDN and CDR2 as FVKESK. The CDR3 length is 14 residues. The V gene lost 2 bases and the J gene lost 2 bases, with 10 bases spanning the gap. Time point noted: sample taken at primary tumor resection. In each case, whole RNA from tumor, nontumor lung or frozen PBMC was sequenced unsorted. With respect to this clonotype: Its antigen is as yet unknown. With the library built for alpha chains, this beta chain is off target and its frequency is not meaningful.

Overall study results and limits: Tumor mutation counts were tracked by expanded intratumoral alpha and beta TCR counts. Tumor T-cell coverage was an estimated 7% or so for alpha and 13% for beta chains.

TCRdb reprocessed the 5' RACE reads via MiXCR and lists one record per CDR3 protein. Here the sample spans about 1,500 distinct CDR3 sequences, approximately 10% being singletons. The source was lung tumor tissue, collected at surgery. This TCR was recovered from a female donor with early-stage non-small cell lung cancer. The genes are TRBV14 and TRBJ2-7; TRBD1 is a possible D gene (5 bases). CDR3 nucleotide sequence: TGTGCCAGCAGCCAACTCGACAGACCCTACGAGCAGTACTTC. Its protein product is CASSQLDRPYEQYF.